This T cell receptor beta chain was captured by sequencing in a study of shared T cell receptors in the human thymus. Clones were read by immunoSEQ multiplex PCR, and TCRdb kept only the in-frame ones, dropping some. The data show some 640,000 clones, 87% seen once. Germline values: CDR1 SGHVS, CDR2 FQNEAQ. Trimming took 5 bases from V and 1 from J, leaving 14 bases between them. The CDR3 spans 15 residues. These data were likewise used in another study, on human thymus T cells. That report notes: Obtained as resections during corrective heart surgery, the thymus tissue was then studied. Related work showed strongly overlapping thymic repertoires across unrelated individuals.

V gene TRBV7-8 combines with J gene TRBJ2-5; no reliable D call. This receptor was obtained from a boy in the first two years of life with a congenital heart defect. The sequenced sample was thymocytes. The CDR3 is CASSPRRWAQETQYF. The CDR3 DNA is TGTGCCAGCAGCCCCCGACGGTGGGCCCAAGAGACCCAGTACTTC. Combining the CDR3 with reference TRBV7-8 and TRBJ2-5 gives the whole variable domain GAGVSQSPRYKVAKRGQDVALRCDPISGHVSLFWYQQALGQGPEFLTYFQNEAQLDKSGLPSDRFFAERPEGSVSTLKIQRTQQEDSAVYLCASSPRRWAQETQYFGPGTRLLVL.